This T cell receptor (beta chain) is drawn from a study of T cells in Graves' hyperthyroidism and ophthalmopathy. Each person with ophthalmopathy scored at least 3 on the Clinical Activity Score, reached NOSPECS grade 4 or higher, and had been ill under 3 months. The study excluded patients with uncontrolled infection, other autoimmune disease, pregnancy or lactation. CDR1 is SGHRS, CDR2 YFSETQ, per germline. The length of the CDR3 is 13 residues. The ends were cut back, 7 bases at V and 6 bases at J, with 15 bases in the middle. Amplification of TCR beta CDR3 regions used RNA as the template. HTBI primers drove first-round RT-PCR of the TCR CDR3. Using its own MiXCR run on the multiplex PCR reads, TCRdb lists one record per CDR3 protein. The table records 200,000 to 300,000 distinct CDR3 sequences, over 15% of them present only once.

The receptor's source is a woman younger than 30 with Graves' ophthalmopathy. This chain connects TRBV5-1 to TRBJ2-3, with D possibly being TRBD1 (6 bases). Sample: blood. CDR3 sequence reads: CASPLGATDTQYF. The CDR3 coding sequence is TGCGCCAGCCCCTTGGGGGCCACGGATACGCAGTATTTT.